Described below is a single T cell receptor beta chain sequence and its context. Its antigen remains unknown. A universal primer site and UMIs were added as TCR cDNA was made by 5'RACE template switching. Each CDR3 protein gets one entry after TCRdb re-called the 5' RACE reads with MiXCR. The sample has approximately 610,000 distinct CDR3 sequences, about 15% seen once. This sample stems from a study of T cells after yellow fever vaccination. Study summary: Fractions containing few cells were prepared with SMART-Seq v4 Ultra Low Input. Whole-study findings and limits: The study re-detected most primary-vaccination clones after the booster (96% CD4, 85% to 90% CD8). Some clonotypes, a small share, were shared between CD4 and CD8 compartments.

The CDR3 contains 16 residues. V was trimmed by 7 bases and J by 4 bases, leaving 22 bases between them. CDR1 is SGHAT and CDR2 is FQNNGV in the germline V gene. V and J are TRBV11-2 and TRBJ1-2, with a possible D match to TRBD1 (6 bases). Sample: PBMCs, taken roughly 5 days after the first yellow fever vaccination. The sequence was collected from a man between 18 and 35 years old who received the YFV17D yellow fever vaccine. The CDR3 nucleotides are TGTGCCAGCAACCCATCGAGGGGGGGGCGTACCTATGGCTACACCTTC. Translation: CASNPSRGGRTYGYTF.